This T cell receptor beta chain was captured by sequencing in a study of cytomegalovirus exposure and HLA in healthy donors. Vbeta (60) and Jbeta (13) primers were used in the PCR. Using immunoSEQ multiplex PCR, the repertoire was profiled, and TCRdb retains in-frame clones only, with some absent. The table lists under 200,000 clones, roughly 87% of them singletons. The CDR3 totals 15 residues. V lost 4 bases, J lost 0 bases, and 8 bases lay in between. CDR1 and CDR2 (germline): SGHNT, YYREEE (reference sequence). The TCR was taken from a woman under 40 in good health and CMV-seronegative. The chain couples TRBV5-4 to TRBJ1-6; the D gene is possibly TRBD1 (5 bases). The specimen was PBMCs. In DNA form, the CDR3 reads TGTGCCAGCAGCCGAGACAGCTCCTATAATTCACCCCTCCACTTT. Its protein is CASSRDSSYNSPLHF.